Reported below is one T cell receptor beta chain. Profiling relied on immunoSEQ multiplex PCR, and the TCRdb table lists in-frame clones only, not all of them. Counted here are roughly 26,000 clones, approximately 85% occurring once; the ten biggest clones make up less than 8%. This record belongs to a study of control samples from healthy donors and cancer patients. The clonotype was recovered from a woman aged 55-75 years with head and neck cancer. Input material: PBMCs.

DNA of the CDR3: TGTGCCAGCAGCAAAGTACCAGCGGGGTGCCCCGGTTACAATGAGCAGTTCTTC. Translated, it gives CASSKVPAGCPGYNEQFF. The chain has TRBV21-1 and TRBJ2-1; TRBD2 reflects the table's D call only, with no check against the DNA. TRBV21-1 is a recognized pseudogene. CDR3 length equals 18 residues.